This paragraph reports one T cell receptor (beta chain). Its antigen is undetermined. 13 Jbeta primers and 60 Vbeta primers were used for the PCR. The repertoire was sequenced with immunoSEQ multiplex PCR; TCRdb's copy has only in-frame clones and lacks some. Of some 150,000 clones detected, approximately 82% appear once; the ten largest clones hold 1.5% to 2.5%. This specimen belongs to a study of cytomegalovirus exposure and HLA in healthy donors. For the study at large: Around 80 million unique TCR sequences came from HLA-typed donors in an early release. Study observations and caveats: Indistinguishable V segments, including TRBV6-2 and TRBV6-3, were excluded. CMV serostatus was the sole immune exposure data available.

The CDR3 contains 15 residues. The V end lost 6 bases, the J end lost 1 base, and 14 bases lay between the germline ends. Germline V gene lookup returns CDR1 MDHEN and CDR2 SYDVKM. The receptor was derived from a woman aged 40 to 55 in good health and CMV-seronegative. Input material: PBMCs. The chain couples TRBV28 to TRBJ2-3; perhaps TRBD2 as D (5 bases). The CDR3 nucleotides are TGTGCCAGCAGCCTAAGAGGGCCAGGCACAGATACGCAGTATTTT. It is translated as CASSLRGPGTDTQYF.